The present T cell receptor (beta chain) was sequenced within a study of blood T cell repertoires in COVID-19. For the study at large: Acute-phase and convalescent COVID-19 samples originated in the United States, Italy and Spain.

The ends lost 4 bases at V and 5 bases at J; junction bases unmatched: 11. The CDR3 is 17 residues long. Per germline, CDR1 SGHDN and CDR2 FVKESK. Measured with immunoSEQ multiplex PCR; TCRdb has only the in-frame clones, and not every one. This repertoire shows 200,000 to 250,000 clones, approximately 80% found once; its top ten account for roughly 13%. The sequenced material came from peripheral blood. The TCR originated in a human donor in a cohort sampled during active COVID-19. The chain carries TRBV14 and TRBJ2-3, with 11 bases that match TRBD1. The CDR3 is CASSLFLGTGGIDTQYF. CDR3 nucleotide sequence: TGTGCCAGCAGCCTCTTTCTTGGGACAGGGGGGATAGATACGCAGTATTTT.